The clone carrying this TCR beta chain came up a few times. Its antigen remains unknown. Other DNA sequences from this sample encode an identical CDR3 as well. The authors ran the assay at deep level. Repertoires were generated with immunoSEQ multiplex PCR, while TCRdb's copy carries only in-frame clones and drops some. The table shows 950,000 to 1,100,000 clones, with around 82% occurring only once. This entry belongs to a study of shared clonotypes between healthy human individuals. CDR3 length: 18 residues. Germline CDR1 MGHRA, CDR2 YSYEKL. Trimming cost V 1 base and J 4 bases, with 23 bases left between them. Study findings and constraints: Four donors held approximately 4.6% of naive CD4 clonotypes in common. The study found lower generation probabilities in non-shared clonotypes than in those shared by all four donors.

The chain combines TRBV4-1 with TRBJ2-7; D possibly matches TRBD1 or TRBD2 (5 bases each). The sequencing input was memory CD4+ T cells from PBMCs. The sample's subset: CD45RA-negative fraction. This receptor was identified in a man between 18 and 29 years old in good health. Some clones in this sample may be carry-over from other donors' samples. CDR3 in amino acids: CASSQAYRPGHSWYEQYF. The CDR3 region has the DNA TGCGCCAGCAGCCAAGCCTATAGACCGGGGCACTCGTGGTACGAGCAGTACTTC.